Each of the 25 T cell receptor beta chains below was sequenced from the same sample in a study of T cell responses to AZD1222 COVID-19 vaccine. Profiling relied on immunoSEQ multiplex PCR, and the TCRdb table lists in-frame clones only, not all of them. The sample holds approximately 84,000 clones, approximately 92% seen once. Sequenced material: peripheral blood, taken on day 0 of AZD1222 vaccination. These receptors all come from an adult in good health.

The rearrangement joins TRBV15 to TRBJ2-7; D might be TRBD1 (6 bases). This CDR3 is 13 amino acids long. Trimming shortened V by 7 bases and J by 1 base, and 11 bases separated the two germline ends. CDR1 and CDR2 from the germline V gene are LNHNV and YYDKDF (reference sequence). Here the CDR3 reads CATTLDRSYEQYF. The DNA of the CDR3 is TGTGCCACCACCTTAGACAGGTCCTACGAGCAGTACTTC.

The chain has TRBV7-2 and TRBJ2-2; 10 bases match TRBD1. The CDR3 has 17 residues. V dropped 5 bases and J dropped 4; count of bases not matched to a gene: 10. Germline CDR1 is SGHTA and CDR2 is FQGNSA. The CDR3, as DNA: TGTGCCAGCAGCCCGAACCGCCGGGACAGGGGCACCGGGGAGCTGTTTTTT. Amino acids: CASSPNRRDRGTGELFF.

The gene calls are TRBV4-1 and TRBJ2-5; D is tentatively TRBD1 or TRBD2 (6 bases each). Germline V gene sequence: CDR1 MGHRA, CDR2 YSYEKL. V was pared by 3 bases and J by 5 bases, with 13 bases between. The CDR3 totals 14 residues. The CDR3 sequence is CASSQLGGMETQYF. For the CDR3, the DNA is TGCGCCAGCAGCCAGCTCGGGGGCATGGAGACCCAGTACTTC.

This clone was detected only once. The chain employs TRBV5-6 and TRBJ2-1, with 9 bases aligning to TRBD2. V lost 0 bases, J lost 8 bases, and 3 bases stayed unmatched. Per germline, CDR1 SGHDT and CDR2 YYEEEE. The CDR3 spans 14 residues. The CDR3 is CASSLDSGRYEQFF. CDR3 bases: TGTGCCAGCAGCTTGGATAGCGGGAGATATGAGCAGTTCTTC.

This chain joins TRBV6-5 and TRBJ2-7, with D perhaps matching TRBD1 (6 bases). With 4 bases removed from V and 2 bases from J, the gap between germline ends came to 12 bases. The CDR3 is 14 amino acids. CDR1 and CDR2 from the germline V gene are MNHEY and SVGAGI. CDR3 amino acids: CASSFQGFPYEQYF. In nucleotides, the CDR3 is TGTGCCAGCAGTTTCCAGGGGTTTCCCTACGAGCAGTACTTC.

The chain joins TRBV18 to TRBJ2-2; D perhaps matches TRBD1 (5 bases). This CDR3 is built from 15 residues. CDR1 and CDR2 (germline): KGHSH, LQKENI. Trimming left V 3 bases short and J 1 base short, with 9 bases between. The CDR3 DNA reads as TGTGCCAGCTCACCTGATGACAGGAACACCGGGGAGCTGTTTTTT. It yields the protein CASSPDDRNTGELFF.

This chain links TRBV6-5 with TRBJ2-7; 8 bases match TRBD2. This CDR3 is 16 amino acids long. Per the germline V gene, CDR1 is MNHEY and CDR2 is SVGAGI. Unmatched junction bases numbered 4, after V lost 0 bases and J lost 0 bases. DNA for the CDR3: TGTGCCAGCAGTTACTCCCTACTAGCGGCCTCCTACGAGCAGTACTTC. As protein: CASSYSLLAASYEQYF.

V gene TRBV5-4 combines with J gene TRBJ2-2; 13 bases fit TRBD2. CDR3 size: 18 residues. After removal of 2 bases from V and 5 bases from J, the junction contained 9 bases not matched to a gene. Germline CDR1 reads SGHNT; CDR2 reads YYREEE (reference sequence). CDR3 sequence: CASSFKTGTSGTTGELFF. CDR3 DNA: TGTGCCAGCAGCTTCAAAACCGGGACTAGCGGGACAACCGGGGAGCTGTTTTTT.

The chain employs TRBV2 and TRBJ1-1; D uncertain. With 5 bases removed from V and 5 bases from J, the gap between germline ends came to 6 bases. This CDR3 has 11 amino acids. From germline, CDR1 is SNHLY and CDR2 FYNNEI. The CDR3 DNA reads TGTGCCAGCAGTTCAAAAACTGAAGCTTTCTTT. Its translation is CASSSKTEAFF. The variable domain in full, completed from reference TRBV2 and TRBJ1-1, reads EPEVTQTPSHQVTQMGQEVILRCVPISNHLYFYWYRQILGQKVEFLVSFYNNEISEKSEIFDDQFSVERPDGSNFTLKIRSTKLEDSAMYFCASSSKTEAFFGQGTRLTVV.

The V call is TRBV10-3, the J call TRBJ2-1; possible D gene TRBD2, 5 bases. Germline CDR1 and CDR2: ENHRY and SYGVKD. The CDR3 length is 13 residues. Deletions cut 4 bases from V and 7 bases from J, with 11 bases between. CDR3: CAISAAPGNEQFF. The CDR3 DNA reads as TGTGCCATCAGTGCCGCCCCGGGGAATGAGCAGTTCTTC.

The gene calls are TRBV20-1 and TRBJ1-5; D perhaps matches TRBD1 (6 bases). V was cut by 3 bases and J by 6 bases, with 18 bases left in between. Germline-derived CDR1 and CDR2 are DFQATT and SNEGSKA (reference sequence). The CDR3 is 15 residues long. CDR3 nucleotide sequence: TGCAGTGCTAGTACGGAGTTAGGGGGTGGTCAGCCCCAGCATTTT. This translates into CSASTELGGGQPQHF.

The J gene is TRBJ2-7, the V gene TRBV3-1 (or the pseudogene TRBV3-2); 9 bases agree with TRBD1. V shed 5 bases and J 6 bases; nucleotides not matched to a gene: 8. This CDR3 spans 14 amino acids. CDR1 is LGHDT and CDR2 is YNNKEL in the germline V gene (reference sequence). CDR3: CASSSRDRDSEQYF. CDR3 nucleotides: TGTGCCAGCAGCTCCCGGGACAGGGACTCCGAGCAGTACTTC.

This chain links TRBV12-3 or TRBV12-4 with TRBJ1-6; TRBD1 might be the D (5 bases). This CDR3 is built from 12 residues. V lost 8 bases and J 14 bases, leaving 16 bases between the germline ends. The CDR3 here is CASEGRSASLHF. CDR3 bases: TGTGCCAGCGAGGGACGTTCCGCCTCCCTCCACTTT.

The genes are TRBV18 and TRBJ2-1; unclear D gene. The CDR3 spans 12 residues. Trimming took 5 bases from V and 5 from J, leaving 7 bases between them. Germline lookup yields CDR1 KGHSH and CDR2 LQKENI. The CDR3 coding sequence is TGTGCCAGCTCATTACAGAACAATGAGCAGTTCTTC. Translation gives CASSLQNNEQFF.

This chain's CDR3 is CASSPDRAPNYGYTF. The CDR3 coding sequence is TGCGCCAGCAGCCCAGACAGGGCTCCTAACTATGGCTACACCTTC. The gene calls are TRBV4-3 and TRBJ1-2, with 7 bases fitting TRBD1. The V gene end was trimmed by 4 bases and the J gene end by 0 bases; junction bases not matched to a gene: 5. The CDR3 covers 15 residues. The germline V gene encodes CDR1 LGHNA and CDR2 YSLEER.

The V gene is TRBV9, the J gene TRBJ1-1; D call uncertain. Trimming pared 4 bases from V and 5 bases from J, leaving 12 bases between. Per the germline V gene, CDR1 is SGDLS and CDR2 is YYNGEE. The CDR3 has 13 residues. The CDR3 protein is CASSPGIWTEAFF. The CDR3 region has the DNA TGTGCCAGCAGCCCGGGGATCTGGACTGAAGCTTTCTTT.

This clone came up once. V and J are TRBV6-2 or TRBV6-3 and TRBJ2-3, with 9 bases matching TRBD2. Germline-derived CDR1 and CDR2 are MNHEY and SVGEGT. This CDR3 has 15 residues. After removal of 2 bases from V and 2 bases from J, the junction contained 2 bases not matched to a gene. The CDR3 DNA sequence: TGTGCCAGCAGTTACCAGCGGGAGGTCACAGATACGCAGTATTTT. The encoded protein is CASSYQREVTDTQYF.

V and J are TRBV28 and TRBJ2-5, with 9 bases matching TRBD1. Germline loops: CDR1 MDHEN, CDR2 SYDVKM. Unmatched junction bases numbered 10, after V lost 4 bases and J lost 1 base. The CDR3 is made up of 17 amino acids. The DNA for the CDR3 is TGTGCCAGCAGTTCGGGGACAGGGATCGGTATCCAAGAGACCCAGTACTTC. It translates to CASSSGTGIGIQETQYF.

The CDR3 protein is CASSRQGRGTEAFF. CDR3 bases: TGTGCCAGTAGCCGACAGGGAAGGGGCACTGAAGCTTTCTTT. The chain employs TRBV19 and TRBJ1-1; TRBD1 matches 7 bases. This CDR3 comprises 14 residues. Germline V gene lookup returns CDR1 LNHDA and CDR2 SQIVND (reference sequence). The trim removed 6 bases at V and 4 bases at J, leaving 8 bases unmatched.

This chain joins TRBV10-3 and TRBJ2-3; a weak D match, TRBD1 (6 bases). This CDR3 is 12 amino acids long. Per the germline V gene, CDR1 is ENHRY and CDR2 is SYGVKD. The germline V and J ends were trimmed by 4 bases and 5 bases, with 7 bases remaining between them. CDR3 DNA sequence: TGTGCCATCAGTGTAGGGGGAGATACGCAGTATTTT. The encoded protein is CAISVGGDTQYF.

The V gene is TRBV5-5, the J gene TRBJ2-5; weak D call: TRBD1 (5 bases). Germline loops: CDR1 SGHKS, CDR2 YYEKEE (reference sequence). The length of the CDR3 is 16 residues. V was pared by 1 base and J by 5 bases, with 18 bases between. The CDR3 spells CASSLSTARPGETQYF. CDR3 bases: TGTGCCAGCAGCTTGTCGACAGCCAGACCCGGGGAGACCCAGTACTTC.

The chain recombines TRBV4-1 with TRBJ1-1; no clear D. V was pared by 1 base and J by 3 bases, with 6 bases between. The length of the CDR3 is 13 residues. Per the germline V gene, CDR1 is MGHRA and CDR2 is YSYEKL. CDR3 DNA sequence: TGCGCCAGCAGCCAAGTCACAGACACTGAAGCTTTCTTT. The encoded protein is CASSQVTDTEAFF.

This chain's CDR3 is CASSLGAGVSYEQYF. The CDR3 DNA follows: TGCGCCAGCAGCTTGGGAGCGGGAGTAAGCTACGAGCAGTACTTC. The chain uses TRBV5-1 and TRBJ2-7, with 8 positions matching TRBD2. The V and J ends lost 0 bases and 3 bases, in that order; junction bases with no gene match: 5. The CDR3 loop spans 15 amino acids. CDR1 SGHRS and CDR2 YFSETQ come from the germline V gene.

The rearrangement uses TRBV5-1 and TRBJ2-7; no clear D. This CDR3 has 13 residues. V dropped 0 bases and J dropped 1 base, with 5 bases sitting between them. The germline CDR1 and CDR2 sequences are SGHRS and YFSETQ. The CDR3 sequence is CASSLALSYEQYF. CDR3 DNA sequence: TGCGCCAGCAGCTTGGCACTTTCCTACGAGCAGTACTTC.

The chain couples TRBV21-1 to TRBJ2-1; TRBD2 is taken as the D call from the table, unchecked against the DNA. TRBV21-1 is classified as a pseudogene. The CDR3 totals 19 residues. CDR3 bases: TGTGCCAGCAGCATTGGGACTAGCGGGAGAAGGGGGTACTACAATGAGCAGTTCTTC. Its translation is CASSIGTSGRRGYYNEQFF.